These T cell receptor beta chains were read from a single sample in a study of T-cell reconstitution after alpha-beta-depleted transplantation in children. TCRdb re-called the PCR reads through MiXCR, storing one row per CDR3 protein. The data contain about 400,000 distinct CDR3 sequences, about a sixth of them singletons. The specimen comprised PBMCs, mostly from graft donor cells, sampled 360 days after TCRalphabeta/CD19-depleted stem cell transplant. These receptors all stem from a boy in the first two years of life who had a stem cell transplant for Wiskott-Aldrich syndrome, so the T cells may come from the graft donor. The CDR3 runs from the conserved cysteine through the conserved F or W. Each record gives: V gene, CDR3 protein.

TRBV7-6	CASSLGTSEQYF
TRBV30	CAWSVQALSYEQYF
TRBV9	CASSVSRSINNEQFF
TRBV5-8	CASSAGLLAKNIQYF
TRBV16	CASSQTSRTDTQYF
TRBV3-1	CASSQRQGQSTGELFF
TRBV5-1	CASSGDRAHRIGELFF
TRBV15	CATSRANRGQKTQYF
TRBV3-1	CASSQGGRIGHEQFF
TRBV20-1	CSARETSVITDTQYF
TRBV20-1	CSAPRRSGGTGELFF
TRBV27	CASSYGLQGNEQFF
TRBV10-3	CAISAGREDEQFF
TRBV19	CASSPRLAGDQDTQYF
TRBV4-2	CASSHRLAGVGANVLTF